Shown below are 21 T cell receptor beta chains from a single sample sequenced in a study of cytomegalovirus exposure and HLA in healthy donors. The PCR employed 60 Vbeta primers together with 13 Jbeta primers. Assay used: immunoSEQ multiplex PCR; TCRdb lists only in-frame clones, some missing. The data contain more than 95,000 clones, roughly 78% of them singletons. Material: PBMCs. These receptors all come from a woman between 40 and 50 years old in good health and CMV-seronegative.

The chain recombines TRBV18 with TRBJ2-7; no reliable D call. The CDR3 has 13 amino acids. Germline assignment: CDR1 KGHSH and CDR2 LQKENI. The germline V and J ends were trimmed by 3 bases and 3 bases, with 9 bases remaining between them. CDR3 bases: TGTGCCAGCTCACCTGGGCAGGTCTACGAGCAGTACTTC. Its protein product is CASSPGQVYEQYF. The variable domain in full, with the rest retrieved from reference TRBV18 and TRBJ2-7, is NAGVMQNPRHLVRRRGQEARLRCSPMKGHSHVYWYRQLPEEGLKFMVYLQKENIIDESGMPKERFSAEFPKEGPSILRIQQVVRGDSAAYFCASSPGQVYEQYFGPGTRLTVT.

This clone was seen just once. The genes are TRBV29-1 and TRBJ1-2; 11 nucleotides agree with TRBD1. V lost 3 bases to trimming and J lost 7 bases; unmatched junction nucleotides: 16. The CDR3 length is 17 residues. Germline values: CDR1 SQVTM, CDR2 ANQGSEA. CDR3: CSVDYTGQGAEGGGYTF. The CDR3, as DNA: TGCAGCGTTGATTACACTGGACAGGGGGCAGAGGGAGGTGGCTACACCTTC.

The rearrangement uses TRBV6-1 and TRBJ2-1, with D uncertain. V was shortened by 6 bases and J by 1 base, with 10 bases between the two germline ends. The V gene's germline CDR1 is MNHNS and CDR2 SASEGT. CDR3 length: 14 residues. The CDR3 DNA follows: TGTGCCAGCAGAAAGCCCCTATCCTACAATGAGCAGTTCTTC. This encodes CASRKPLSYNEQFF.

A remark on this clone: Germline is not matched at one junction end, which may reflect a read error. The genes are TRBV7-9 and TRBJ2-7; no definite D call. The CDR3 is 14 residues long. Germline CDR1 is SEHNR and CDR2 is FQNEAQ (reference sequence). CDR3 bases: TGTTCCAGCAGCTCCTCTCGGAGCTCCTACGAGCAGTACTTC. Translating gives CSSSSSRSSYEQYF.

This chain links TRBV27 with TRBJ1-4; possible D gene TRBD1, 5 bases. CDR1 MNHEY and CDR2 SMNVEV come from the germline V gene (reference sequence). The V gene lost 7 bases and the J gene lost 8 bases, with 20 bases spanning the gap. The CDR3 loop spans 15 amino acids. This CDR3 reads CASKMEPWGGEKLFF. CDR3 DNA: TGTGCCAGCAAAATGGAACCGTGGGGGGGGGAAAAACTGTTTTTT.

This chain joins TRBV5-1 and TRBJ2-7; D unresolved. The CDR3 length is 11 residues. Trimming cost V 1 base and J 3 bases, with 2 bases left between them. Germline V gene lookup returns CDR1 SGHRS and CDR2 YFSETQ. The CDR3 sequence: CASSLHYEQYF. DNA for the CDR3: TGCGCCAGCAGCTTGCACTACGAGCAGTACTTC.

The chain couples TRBV7-2 to TRBJ2-1; weak D call: TRBD1 (6 bases). Germline loops: CDR1 SGHTA, CDR2 FQGNSA. The V and J ends lost 5 bases and 6 bases respectively, with 14 bases between them. The CDR3 runs to 14 residues. This chain's CDR3 is CASSRDPRGNEQFF. The CDR3 region has the DNA TGTGCCAGCAGCCGAGACCCCAGGGGCAATGAGCAGTTCTTC. Using reference TRBV7-2 and TRBJ2-1 for the parts outside the CDR3, the full variable domain is GAGVSQSPSNKVTEKGKDVELRCDPISGHTALYWYRQSLGQGLEFLIYFQGNSAPDKSGLPSDRFSAERTGGSVSTLTIQRTQQEDSAVYLCASSRDPRGNEQFFGPGTRLTVL.

This rearrangement joins TRBV27 to TRBJ2-1; D is unresolved. V lost 7 bases and J 0 bases, leaving 13 bases between the germline ends. The CDR3 has 15 residues. Germline-derived CDR1 and CDR2 are MNHEY and SMNVEV (reference sequence). This CDR3 reads CASNSFPPSYNEQFF. CDR3 in DNA: TGTGCCAGCAATTCATTCCCCCCCTCCTACAATGAGCAGTTCTTC.

In its sample, this clone was seen a few times. The CDR3 sequence: CASSLGWGQSNYGYTF. The CDR3, as DNA: TGTGCCAGCAGCTTGGGCTGGGGACAGAGTAACTATGGCTACACCTTC. The chain is built from TRBV5-6 and TRBJ1-2, with 7 bases that match TRBD1. V dropped 0 bases and J dropped 1; count of bases not matched to a gene: 6. Germline values: CDR1 SGHDT, CDR2 YYEEEE. CDR3 length: 16 amino acids. Together with reference TRBV5-6 and TRBJ1-2, the CDR3 gives the full variable domain: DAGVTQSPTHLIKTRGQQVTLRCSPKSGHDTVSWYQQALGQGPQFIFQYYEEEERQRGNFPDRFSGHQFPNYSSELNVNALLLGDSALYLCASSLGWGQSNYGYTFGSGTRLTVV.

Concerning this clone itself: This specimen includes other DNA sequences encoding the same CDR3. This chain links TRBV7-2 with TRBJ2-2; D gene ambiguous. Germline CDR1 reads SGHTA; CDR2 reads FQGNSA. The CDR3 loop spans 12 amino acids. Between the trimmed V and J ends, which lost 3 bases and 8 bases, there was a span of 7 bases. The CDR3: CASSLRWGELFF. The CDR3 DNA reads TGTGCCAGCAGCTTGAGGTGGGGGGAGCTGTTTTTT.

J is TRBJ2-7 and V is TRBV27, with 7 bases fitting TRBD1. Germline trimming cut 5 bases from V and 8 bases from J; bases unmatched to any gene: 12. The CDR3 sequence is 14 residues long. Germline CDR1 MNHEY, CDR2 SMNVEV (reference sequence). CDR3: CASSRDSSLRKQYF. The CDR3 DNA sequence: TGTGCCAGCAGTCGGGACAGCTCCTTAAGGAAGCAGTACTTC.

This clone was picked up a small number of times. The chain combines TRBV7-6 with TRBJ1-3; D unclear. Per germline, CDR1 SGHVS and CDR2 FNYEAQ. The V end lost 1 base, the J end lost 4 bases, and 5 bases lay between the germline ends. This CDR3 is 13 amino acids long. CDR3 loop: CASSLGSGNTIYF. Here the CDR3 DNA reads TGTGCCAGCAGCTTAGGTTCAGGAAACACCATATATTTT.

The chain combines TRBV20-1 with TRBJ2-1; tentatively, D is TRBD1 (5 bases). Trimming took 4 bases from V and 7 from J, leaving 8 bases between them. The CDR3 covers 11 residues. Germline V gene sequence: CDR1 DFQATT, CDR2 SNEGSKA (reference sequence). This CDR3 is CSANRQNEQFF. As DNA, the CDR3 is TGCAGTGCTAACAGGCAGAATGAGCAGTTCTTC.

This chain uses TRBV5-4 with TRBJ2-1, with TRBD2 matching 13 bases. The CDR3 covers 19 residues. V shed 4 bases and J 12 bases; nucleotides not matched to a gene: 22. The germline V gene encodes CDR1 SGHNT and CDR2 YYREEE (reference sequence). CDR3 amino acids: CASSRGLTGTGLAGVGQFF. Written as DNA, the CDR3 is TGTGCCAGCAGCCGGGGGTTGACAGGGACAGGACTAGCGGGAGTGGGGCAGTTCTTC.

This clone occurred a few times. The chain employs TRBV9 and TRBJ2-7; 11 bases map to TRBD2. The CDR3 totals 13 residues. In germline, CDR1 is SGDLS, CDR2 YYNGEE. Trimming cost V 5 bases and J 5 bases; bases outside gene matches: 3. CDR3: CASSIAGGHEQYF. The CDR3 DNA is TGTGCCAGCAGTATAGCGGGAGGGCACGAGCAGTACTTC.

V is TRBV5-5 and J is TRBJ1-5; 9 bases map to TRBD1. CDR1 and CDR2 (germline): SGHKS, YYEKEE (reference sequence). There are 14 residues in the CDR3. V was pared by 2 bases and J by 4 bases, with 1 base of the junction left unmatched. CDR3 nucleotide sequence: TGTGCCAGCAGCTTTGGGACAGGGAATCAGCCCCAGCATTTT. As protein: CASSFGTGNQPQHF. Full variable domain (outside the CDR3, taken from reference TRBV5-5 and TRBJ1-5): DAGVTQSPTHLIKTRGQQVTLRCSPISGHKSVSWYQQVLGQGPQFIFQYYEKEERGRGNFPDRFSARQFPNYSSELNVNALLLGDSALYLCASSFGTGNQPQHFGDGTRLSIL.

V and J are TRBV5-1 and TRBJ2-7; 11 nucleotides align to TRBD2. CDR1 SGHRS and CDR2 YFSETQ come from the germline V gene. CDR3 length: 14 amino acids. Germline trimming cut 3 bases from V and 7 bases from J; bases unmatched to any gene: 6. The CDR3 nucleotides are TGCGCCAGCAGCTATAGCGGGAGGGCAAGGGAGCAGTACTTC. Translation: CASSYSGRAREQYF. Full variable domain (outside the CDR3, taken from reference TRBV5-1 and TRBJ2-7): KAGVTQTPRYLIKTRGQQVTLSCSPISGHRSVSWYQQTPGQGLQFLFEYFSETQRNKGNFPGRFSGRQFSNSRSEMNVSTLELGDSALYLCASSYSGRAREQYFGPGTRLTVT.

The chain is built from TRBV5-4 and TRBJ2-7; possible D gene TRBD2, 6 bases. Deletions cut 2 bases from V and 11 bases from J, with 20 bases between. There are 14 residues in the CDR3. Germline CDR1 and CDR2: SGHNT and YYREEE (reference sequence). The CDR3 region is CASSLKGGNPMKYF. The CDR3 DNA reads as TGTGCCAGCAGCTTAAAGGGCGGGAACCCTATGAAGTACTTC.

This clone turned up a few times. The rearrangement uses TRBV6-5 and TRBJ1-5; weak D call: TRBD1 (5 bases). Germline V CDR1 and CDR2: MNHEY, SVGAGI. The CDR3 has 14 amino acids. V was clipped by 0 bases and J by 7 bases, with 10 bases between them. The CDR3 nucleotides read TGTGCCAGCAGTTACTCGGGGGGAGGACAGCCCCAGCATTTT. Protein sequence: CASSYSGGGQPQHF.

The chain has TRBV18 and TRBJ1-1; the match to TRBD1 covers 9 bases. With V trimmed by 5 bases and J by 1 base, 5 bases remained unmatched. Germline lookup yields CDR1 KGHSH and CDR2 LQKENI. There are 15 residues in the CDR3. The CDR3 loop reads CASSVTGGANTEAFF. The CDR3, as DNA: TGTGCCAGCTCAGTCACAGGGGGCGCGAACACTGAAGCTTTCTTT.

The chain couples TRBV5-1 to TRBJ1-5; D perhaps matches TRBD1 (6 bases). Germline CDR1 reads SGHRS; CDR2 reads YFSETQ. The CDR3 covers 14 residues. V lost 0 bases and J lost 4, with 8 bases in between. CDR3 amino acids: CASSLETGNQPQHF. CDR3 nucleotide sequence: TGCGCCAGCAGCTTGGAGACAGGTAATCAGCCCCAGCATTTT.